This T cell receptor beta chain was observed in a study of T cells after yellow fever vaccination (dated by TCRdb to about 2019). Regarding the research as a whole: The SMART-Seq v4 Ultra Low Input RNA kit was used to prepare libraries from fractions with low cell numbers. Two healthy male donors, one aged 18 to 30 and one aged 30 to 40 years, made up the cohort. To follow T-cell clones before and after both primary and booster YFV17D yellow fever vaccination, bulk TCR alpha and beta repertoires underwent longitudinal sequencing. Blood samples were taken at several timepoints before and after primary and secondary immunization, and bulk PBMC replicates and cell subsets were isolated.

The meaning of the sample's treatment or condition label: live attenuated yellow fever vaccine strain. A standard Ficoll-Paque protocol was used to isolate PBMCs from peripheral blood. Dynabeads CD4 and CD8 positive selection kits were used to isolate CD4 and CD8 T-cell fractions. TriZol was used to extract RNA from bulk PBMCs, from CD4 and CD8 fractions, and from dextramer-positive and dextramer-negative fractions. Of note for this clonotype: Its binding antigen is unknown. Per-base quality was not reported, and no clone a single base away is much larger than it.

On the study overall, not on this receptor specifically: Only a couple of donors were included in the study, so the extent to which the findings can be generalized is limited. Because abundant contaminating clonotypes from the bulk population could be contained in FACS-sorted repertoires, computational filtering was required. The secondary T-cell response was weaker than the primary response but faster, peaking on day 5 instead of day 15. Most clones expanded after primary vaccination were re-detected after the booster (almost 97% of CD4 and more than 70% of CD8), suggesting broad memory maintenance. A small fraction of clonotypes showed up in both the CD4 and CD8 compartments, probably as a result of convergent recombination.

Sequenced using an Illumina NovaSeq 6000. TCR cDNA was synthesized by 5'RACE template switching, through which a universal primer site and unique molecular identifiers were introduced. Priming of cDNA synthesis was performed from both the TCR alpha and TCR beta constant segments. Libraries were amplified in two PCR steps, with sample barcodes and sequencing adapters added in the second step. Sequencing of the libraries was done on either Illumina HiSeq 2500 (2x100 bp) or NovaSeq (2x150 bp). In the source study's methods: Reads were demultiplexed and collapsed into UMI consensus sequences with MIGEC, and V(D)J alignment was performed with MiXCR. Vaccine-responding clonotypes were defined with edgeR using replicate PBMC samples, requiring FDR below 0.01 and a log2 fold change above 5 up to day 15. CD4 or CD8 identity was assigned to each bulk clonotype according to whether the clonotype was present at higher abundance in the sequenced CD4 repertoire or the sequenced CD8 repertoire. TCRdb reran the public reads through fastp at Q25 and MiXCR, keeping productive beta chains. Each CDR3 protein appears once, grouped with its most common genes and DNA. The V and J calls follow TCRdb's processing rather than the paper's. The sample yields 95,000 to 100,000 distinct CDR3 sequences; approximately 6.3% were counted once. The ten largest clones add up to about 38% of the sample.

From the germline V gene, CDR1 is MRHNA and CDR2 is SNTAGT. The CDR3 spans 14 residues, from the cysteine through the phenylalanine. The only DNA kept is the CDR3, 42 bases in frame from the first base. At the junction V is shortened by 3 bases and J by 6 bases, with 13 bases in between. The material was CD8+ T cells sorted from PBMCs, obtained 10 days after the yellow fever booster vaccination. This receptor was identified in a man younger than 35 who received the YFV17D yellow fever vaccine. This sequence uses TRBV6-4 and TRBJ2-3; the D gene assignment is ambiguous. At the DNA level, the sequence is TGTGCCAGCAGTGAATTCCCCGGTGGGGATACGCAGTATTTT. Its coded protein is CASSEFPGGDTQYF.